This T cell receptor beta chain originates from a study of blood T cell repertoires in COVID-19. Study overall: Spain, Italy and the United States supplied samples that represented acute and convalescent COVID-19. T cells, B-cell-depleted T cells, or PBMCs supplied cDNA or gDNA.

During active infection, Seattle patients enrolled and were then monitored through disease. TCRdb's table, derived via immunoSEQ multiplex PCR, lists solely in-frame clones and lacks some. The data show under 200,000 clones, 86% seen once. V was shortened by 3 bases and J by 5 bases, with 6 bases between the two germline ends. Germline V gene lookup returns CDR1 LGHNA and CDR2 YSLEER. CDR3 length: 12 residues. The rearrangement uses TRBV4-3 and TRBJ2-3, with unresolved D. The sequencing sample was made of peripheral blood. The receptor was isolated from a woman aged 55-70 years with COVID-19, enrolled during active disease. The CDR3 region is CASSHSGDTQYF. The CDR3 DNA is TGCGCCAGCAGCCATTCAGGAGATACGCAGTATTTT.